This T cell receptor beta chain was identified in a study of blood T cell repertoires in COVID-19. Germline V gene data show CDR1 as SGHAT and CDR2 as FQDESV (reference sequence). The trim removed 5 bases at V and 5 bases at J, leaving 10 bases unmatched. The length of the CDR3 is 15 residues. The data were produced by immunoSEQ multiplex PCR, yet TCRdb's version contains in-frame clones alone and is incomplete. The sample includes approximately 360,000 clones, about 90% of them seen just once. This TCR was sampled from a man aged 18 to 30 with active or convalescent COVID-19. V usage is TRBV11-1 and J usage is TRBJ2-7, with 9 bases matching TRBD1. Sequenced material: peripheral blood. The chain's CDR3 is CASSGMWGQGHEQYF. As DNA, the CDR3 is TGTGCCAGCAGCGGCATGTGGGGACAGGGCCACGAGCAGTACTTC.